The clone carrying this T cell receptor (beta chain) was found a few times. The record originates from a study of regulatory T cells in long-lasting Graves disease. The time point here: newly diagnosed GD, antithyroid drugs for less than 3 months. The TCR library was made from RNA extracted from PBMCs. The authors built TCR beta libraries using iRepertoire HTBI primers and Arm-PCR of CDR3 regions. Each CDR3 protein is one row after TCRdb ran MiXCR on the multiplex PCR reads. The repertoire consists of about 500,000 distinct CDR3 sequences, with around 16% occurring once and the leading ten covering 9% to 15%. The same data also contributed to another study, on T cells in Graves' hyperthyroidism and ophthalmopathy.

The sample was peripheral blood mononuclear cells (PBMCs), taken at new diagnosis, from a patient treated with antithyroid drugs. The clonotype originates from a man aged 35 to 55 with Graves disease.

CDR3 protein: CASSEAGGLFQPQHF. The CDR3 region has the DNA TGTGCCAGCAGTGAAGCCGGGGGTTTATTCCAGCCCCAGCATTTT. This chain uses TRBV6-1 with TRBJ1-5, with D tentatively TRBD1 (5 bases). Germline V lookup: CDR1 MNHNS, CDR2 SASEGT. The CDR3 length is 15 residues. The ends were cut back, 0 bases at V and 7 bases at J, with 13 bases in the middle.